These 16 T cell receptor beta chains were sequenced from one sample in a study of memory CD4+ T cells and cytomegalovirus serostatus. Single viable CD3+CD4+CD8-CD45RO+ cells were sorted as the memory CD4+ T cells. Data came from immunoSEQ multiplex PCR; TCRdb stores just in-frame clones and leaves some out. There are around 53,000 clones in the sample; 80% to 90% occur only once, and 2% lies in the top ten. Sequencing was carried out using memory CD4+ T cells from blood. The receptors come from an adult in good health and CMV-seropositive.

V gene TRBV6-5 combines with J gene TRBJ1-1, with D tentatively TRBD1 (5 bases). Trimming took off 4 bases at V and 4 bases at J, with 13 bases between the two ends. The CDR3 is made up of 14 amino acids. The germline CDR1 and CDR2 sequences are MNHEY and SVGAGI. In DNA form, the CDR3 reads TGTGCCAGCAGTTGGAGGGGAAGGAGCACTGAAGCTTTCTTT. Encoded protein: CASSWRGRSTEAFF.

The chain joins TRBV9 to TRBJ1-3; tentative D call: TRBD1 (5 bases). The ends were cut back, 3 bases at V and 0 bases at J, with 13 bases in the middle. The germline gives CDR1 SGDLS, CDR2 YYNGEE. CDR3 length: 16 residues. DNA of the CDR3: TGTGCCAGCAGCGCCGGACATGCCAGCTCTGGAAACACCATATATTTT. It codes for CASSAGHASSGNTIYF. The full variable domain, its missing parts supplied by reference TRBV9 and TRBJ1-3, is DSGVTQTPKHLITATGQRVTLRCSPRSGDLSVYWYQQSLDQGLQFLIQYYNGEERAKGNILERFSAQQFPDLHSELNLSSLELGDSALYFCASSAGHASSGNTIYFGEGSWLTVV.

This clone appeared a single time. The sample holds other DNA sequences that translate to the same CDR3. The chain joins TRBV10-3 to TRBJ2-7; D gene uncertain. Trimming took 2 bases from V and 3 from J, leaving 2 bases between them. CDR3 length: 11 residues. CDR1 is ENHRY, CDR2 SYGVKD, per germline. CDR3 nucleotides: TGTGCCATCAGTGAGGGCTACGAGCAGTACTTC. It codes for CAISEGYEQYF.

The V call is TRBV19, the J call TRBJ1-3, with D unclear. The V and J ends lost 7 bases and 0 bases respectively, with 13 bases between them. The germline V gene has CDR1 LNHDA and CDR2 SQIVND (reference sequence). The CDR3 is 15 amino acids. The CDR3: CASILRASSGNTIYF. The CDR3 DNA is TGTGCCAGTATACTCCGGGCGAGCTCTGGAAACACCATATATTTT.

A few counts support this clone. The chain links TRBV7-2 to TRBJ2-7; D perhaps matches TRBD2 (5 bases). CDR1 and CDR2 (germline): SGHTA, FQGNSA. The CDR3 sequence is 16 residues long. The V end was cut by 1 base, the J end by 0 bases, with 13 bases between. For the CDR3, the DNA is TGTGCCAGCAGCTTAGGCTCTAGCCCCCTCTCCTACGAGCAGTACTTC. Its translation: CASSLGSSPLSYEQYF.

The CDR3 bases are TGCAGCGTTGAATCCGGGGGCGCACCGTACTTC. It translates to CSVESGGAPYF. The rearrangement uses TRBV29-1 and TRBJ2-7; tentatively, D is TRBD1 or TRBD2 (6 bases each). The CDR3 totals 11 residues. Per germline, CDR1 SQVTM and CDR2 ANQGSEA. Trimming stripped 2 bases from V and 12 bases from J, with 14 bases between.

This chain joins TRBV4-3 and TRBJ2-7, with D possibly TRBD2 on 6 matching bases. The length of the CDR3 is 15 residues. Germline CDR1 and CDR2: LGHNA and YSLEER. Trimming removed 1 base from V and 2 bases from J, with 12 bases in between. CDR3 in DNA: TGCGCCAGCAGCCAAGGTTTAGCGGAACCCTACGAGCAGTACTTC. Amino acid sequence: CASSQGLAEPYEQYF.

CDR3 DNA sequence: TGCGCCAGCAGCCTGGCCCGCTCTGGGGCCAACGTCCTGACTTTC. Translation: CASSLARSGANVLTF. This chain links TRBV4-3 with TRBJ2-6; D not resolved. Trimming stripped 4 bases from V and 0 bases from J, with 7 bases between. The CDR3 loop spans 15 amino acids. Germline CDR1 and CDR2: LGHNA and YSLEER.

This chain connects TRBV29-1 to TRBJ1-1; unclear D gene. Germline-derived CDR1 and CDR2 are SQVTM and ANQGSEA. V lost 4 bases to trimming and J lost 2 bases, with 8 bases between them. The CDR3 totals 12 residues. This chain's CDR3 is CSVGSSNTEAFF. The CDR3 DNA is TGCAGCGTTGGAAGCTCAAACACTGAAGCTTTCTTT.

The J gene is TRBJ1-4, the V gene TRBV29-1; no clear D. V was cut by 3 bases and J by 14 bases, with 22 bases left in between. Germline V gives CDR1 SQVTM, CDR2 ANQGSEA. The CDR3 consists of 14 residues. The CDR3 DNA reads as TGCAGCGTTGACAAAATATCCGGAACCTCCCTCCTGTTTTTT. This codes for CSVDKISGTSLLFF. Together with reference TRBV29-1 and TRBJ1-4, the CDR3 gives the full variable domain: SAVISQKPSRDICQRGTSLTIQCQVDSQVTMMFWYRQQPGQSLTLIATANQGSEATYESGFVIDKFPISRPNLTFSTLTVSNMSPEDSSIYLCSVDKISGTSLLFFGSGTQLSVL.

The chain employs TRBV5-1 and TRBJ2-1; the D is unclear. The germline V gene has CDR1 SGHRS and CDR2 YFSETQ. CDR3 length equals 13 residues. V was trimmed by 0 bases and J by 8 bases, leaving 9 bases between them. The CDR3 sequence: CASSLGLTDEQFF. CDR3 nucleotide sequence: TGCGCCAGCAGCTTGGGGCTGACCGATGAGCAGTTCTTC. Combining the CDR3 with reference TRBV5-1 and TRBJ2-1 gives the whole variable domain KAGVTQTPRYLIKTRGQQVTLSCSPISGHRSVSWYQQTPGQGLQFLFEYFSETQRNKGNFPGRFSGRQFSNSRSEMNVSTLELGDSALYLCASSLGLTDEQFFGPGTRLTVL.

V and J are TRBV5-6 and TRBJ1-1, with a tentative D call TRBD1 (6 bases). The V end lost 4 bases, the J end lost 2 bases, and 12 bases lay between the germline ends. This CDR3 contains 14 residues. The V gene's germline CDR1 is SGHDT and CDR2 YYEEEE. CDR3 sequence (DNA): TGTGCCAGCAGCCTGGGACATTCAAACACTGAAGCTTTCTTT. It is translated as CASSLGHSNTEAFF.

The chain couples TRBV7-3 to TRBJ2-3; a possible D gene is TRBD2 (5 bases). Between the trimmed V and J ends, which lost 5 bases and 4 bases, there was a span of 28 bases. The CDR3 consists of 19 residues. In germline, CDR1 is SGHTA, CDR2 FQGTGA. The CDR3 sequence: CASSARTTGSGGVADTQYF. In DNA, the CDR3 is TGTGCCAGCAGCGCCAGAACTACCGGCAGCGGAGGAGTAGCAGATACGCAGTATTTT.

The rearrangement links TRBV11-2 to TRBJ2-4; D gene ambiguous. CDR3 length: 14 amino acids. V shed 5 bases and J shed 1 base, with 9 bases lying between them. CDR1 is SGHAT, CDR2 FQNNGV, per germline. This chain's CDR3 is CASSLRRAKNIQYF. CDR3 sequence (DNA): TGTGCCAGCAGCCTCAGGCGGGCCAAAAACATTCAGTACTTC.

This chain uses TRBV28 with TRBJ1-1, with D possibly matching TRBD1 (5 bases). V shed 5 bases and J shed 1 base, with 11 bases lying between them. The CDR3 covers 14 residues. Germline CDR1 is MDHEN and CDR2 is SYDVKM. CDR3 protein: CASSRRTGNTEAFF. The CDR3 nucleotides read TGTGCCAGCAGTCGAAGAACAGGGAACACTGAAGCTTTCTTT.

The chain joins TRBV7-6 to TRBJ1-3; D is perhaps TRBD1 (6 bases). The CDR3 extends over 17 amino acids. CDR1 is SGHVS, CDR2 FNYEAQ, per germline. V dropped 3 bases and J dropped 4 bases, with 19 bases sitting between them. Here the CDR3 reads CASSLTTGPQSGNTIYF. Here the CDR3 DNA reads TGTGCCAGCAGCTTGACTACAGGGCCCCAGAGCGGAAACACCATATATTTT.